The clone carrying this T cell receptor (beta chain) was counted many times. The target antigen is unknown. This sample is drawn from a study of response to subunit inactivated influenza vaccine. Study outcomes and limitations: A suggestion made by the authors is that each seasonal influenza vaccination recruits few new T cells.

A single record per CDR3 protein comes from TCRdb applying MiXCR to the RT-PCR reads. The table includes more than 250,000 distinct CDR3 sequences, around a fifth detected once. The J segment lost 0 bases and the V segment lost 6 bases, leaving 7 bases of the junction unmatched. Germline assignment: CDR1 MDHEN and CDR2 SYDVKM. The CDR3 runs to 16 residues. The V call is TRBV28, the J call TRBJ1-3, with 8 bases matching TRBD1. Source: PBMCs from blood, taken less than 22 months after vaccination. This receptor was identified in a man aged 50 to 69 who received an inactivated influenza vaccine. The DNA of the CDR3 is TGTGCCAGCAGGAGGACAGGGACTCTCTCTGGAAACACCATATATTTT. This sequence encodes CASRRTGTLSGNTIYF.